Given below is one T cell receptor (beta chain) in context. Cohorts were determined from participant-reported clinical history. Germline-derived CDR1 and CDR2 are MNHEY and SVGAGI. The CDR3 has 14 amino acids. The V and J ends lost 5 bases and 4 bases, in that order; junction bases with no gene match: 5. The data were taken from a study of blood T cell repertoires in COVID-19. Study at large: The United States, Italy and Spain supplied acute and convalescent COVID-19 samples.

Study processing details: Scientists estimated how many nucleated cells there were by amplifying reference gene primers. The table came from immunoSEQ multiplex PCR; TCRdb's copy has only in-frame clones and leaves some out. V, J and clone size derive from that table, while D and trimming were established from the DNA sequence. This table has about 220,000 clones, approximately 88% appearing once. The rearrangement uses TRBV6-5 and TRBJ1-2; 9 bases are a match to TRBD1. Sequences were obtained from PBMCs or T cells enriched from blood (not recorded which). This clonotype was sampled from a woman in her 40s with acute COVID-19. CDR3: CASSPGQGSYGYTF. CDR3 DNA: TGTGCCAGCAGTCCCGGACAGGGGTCCTATGGCTACACCTTC.